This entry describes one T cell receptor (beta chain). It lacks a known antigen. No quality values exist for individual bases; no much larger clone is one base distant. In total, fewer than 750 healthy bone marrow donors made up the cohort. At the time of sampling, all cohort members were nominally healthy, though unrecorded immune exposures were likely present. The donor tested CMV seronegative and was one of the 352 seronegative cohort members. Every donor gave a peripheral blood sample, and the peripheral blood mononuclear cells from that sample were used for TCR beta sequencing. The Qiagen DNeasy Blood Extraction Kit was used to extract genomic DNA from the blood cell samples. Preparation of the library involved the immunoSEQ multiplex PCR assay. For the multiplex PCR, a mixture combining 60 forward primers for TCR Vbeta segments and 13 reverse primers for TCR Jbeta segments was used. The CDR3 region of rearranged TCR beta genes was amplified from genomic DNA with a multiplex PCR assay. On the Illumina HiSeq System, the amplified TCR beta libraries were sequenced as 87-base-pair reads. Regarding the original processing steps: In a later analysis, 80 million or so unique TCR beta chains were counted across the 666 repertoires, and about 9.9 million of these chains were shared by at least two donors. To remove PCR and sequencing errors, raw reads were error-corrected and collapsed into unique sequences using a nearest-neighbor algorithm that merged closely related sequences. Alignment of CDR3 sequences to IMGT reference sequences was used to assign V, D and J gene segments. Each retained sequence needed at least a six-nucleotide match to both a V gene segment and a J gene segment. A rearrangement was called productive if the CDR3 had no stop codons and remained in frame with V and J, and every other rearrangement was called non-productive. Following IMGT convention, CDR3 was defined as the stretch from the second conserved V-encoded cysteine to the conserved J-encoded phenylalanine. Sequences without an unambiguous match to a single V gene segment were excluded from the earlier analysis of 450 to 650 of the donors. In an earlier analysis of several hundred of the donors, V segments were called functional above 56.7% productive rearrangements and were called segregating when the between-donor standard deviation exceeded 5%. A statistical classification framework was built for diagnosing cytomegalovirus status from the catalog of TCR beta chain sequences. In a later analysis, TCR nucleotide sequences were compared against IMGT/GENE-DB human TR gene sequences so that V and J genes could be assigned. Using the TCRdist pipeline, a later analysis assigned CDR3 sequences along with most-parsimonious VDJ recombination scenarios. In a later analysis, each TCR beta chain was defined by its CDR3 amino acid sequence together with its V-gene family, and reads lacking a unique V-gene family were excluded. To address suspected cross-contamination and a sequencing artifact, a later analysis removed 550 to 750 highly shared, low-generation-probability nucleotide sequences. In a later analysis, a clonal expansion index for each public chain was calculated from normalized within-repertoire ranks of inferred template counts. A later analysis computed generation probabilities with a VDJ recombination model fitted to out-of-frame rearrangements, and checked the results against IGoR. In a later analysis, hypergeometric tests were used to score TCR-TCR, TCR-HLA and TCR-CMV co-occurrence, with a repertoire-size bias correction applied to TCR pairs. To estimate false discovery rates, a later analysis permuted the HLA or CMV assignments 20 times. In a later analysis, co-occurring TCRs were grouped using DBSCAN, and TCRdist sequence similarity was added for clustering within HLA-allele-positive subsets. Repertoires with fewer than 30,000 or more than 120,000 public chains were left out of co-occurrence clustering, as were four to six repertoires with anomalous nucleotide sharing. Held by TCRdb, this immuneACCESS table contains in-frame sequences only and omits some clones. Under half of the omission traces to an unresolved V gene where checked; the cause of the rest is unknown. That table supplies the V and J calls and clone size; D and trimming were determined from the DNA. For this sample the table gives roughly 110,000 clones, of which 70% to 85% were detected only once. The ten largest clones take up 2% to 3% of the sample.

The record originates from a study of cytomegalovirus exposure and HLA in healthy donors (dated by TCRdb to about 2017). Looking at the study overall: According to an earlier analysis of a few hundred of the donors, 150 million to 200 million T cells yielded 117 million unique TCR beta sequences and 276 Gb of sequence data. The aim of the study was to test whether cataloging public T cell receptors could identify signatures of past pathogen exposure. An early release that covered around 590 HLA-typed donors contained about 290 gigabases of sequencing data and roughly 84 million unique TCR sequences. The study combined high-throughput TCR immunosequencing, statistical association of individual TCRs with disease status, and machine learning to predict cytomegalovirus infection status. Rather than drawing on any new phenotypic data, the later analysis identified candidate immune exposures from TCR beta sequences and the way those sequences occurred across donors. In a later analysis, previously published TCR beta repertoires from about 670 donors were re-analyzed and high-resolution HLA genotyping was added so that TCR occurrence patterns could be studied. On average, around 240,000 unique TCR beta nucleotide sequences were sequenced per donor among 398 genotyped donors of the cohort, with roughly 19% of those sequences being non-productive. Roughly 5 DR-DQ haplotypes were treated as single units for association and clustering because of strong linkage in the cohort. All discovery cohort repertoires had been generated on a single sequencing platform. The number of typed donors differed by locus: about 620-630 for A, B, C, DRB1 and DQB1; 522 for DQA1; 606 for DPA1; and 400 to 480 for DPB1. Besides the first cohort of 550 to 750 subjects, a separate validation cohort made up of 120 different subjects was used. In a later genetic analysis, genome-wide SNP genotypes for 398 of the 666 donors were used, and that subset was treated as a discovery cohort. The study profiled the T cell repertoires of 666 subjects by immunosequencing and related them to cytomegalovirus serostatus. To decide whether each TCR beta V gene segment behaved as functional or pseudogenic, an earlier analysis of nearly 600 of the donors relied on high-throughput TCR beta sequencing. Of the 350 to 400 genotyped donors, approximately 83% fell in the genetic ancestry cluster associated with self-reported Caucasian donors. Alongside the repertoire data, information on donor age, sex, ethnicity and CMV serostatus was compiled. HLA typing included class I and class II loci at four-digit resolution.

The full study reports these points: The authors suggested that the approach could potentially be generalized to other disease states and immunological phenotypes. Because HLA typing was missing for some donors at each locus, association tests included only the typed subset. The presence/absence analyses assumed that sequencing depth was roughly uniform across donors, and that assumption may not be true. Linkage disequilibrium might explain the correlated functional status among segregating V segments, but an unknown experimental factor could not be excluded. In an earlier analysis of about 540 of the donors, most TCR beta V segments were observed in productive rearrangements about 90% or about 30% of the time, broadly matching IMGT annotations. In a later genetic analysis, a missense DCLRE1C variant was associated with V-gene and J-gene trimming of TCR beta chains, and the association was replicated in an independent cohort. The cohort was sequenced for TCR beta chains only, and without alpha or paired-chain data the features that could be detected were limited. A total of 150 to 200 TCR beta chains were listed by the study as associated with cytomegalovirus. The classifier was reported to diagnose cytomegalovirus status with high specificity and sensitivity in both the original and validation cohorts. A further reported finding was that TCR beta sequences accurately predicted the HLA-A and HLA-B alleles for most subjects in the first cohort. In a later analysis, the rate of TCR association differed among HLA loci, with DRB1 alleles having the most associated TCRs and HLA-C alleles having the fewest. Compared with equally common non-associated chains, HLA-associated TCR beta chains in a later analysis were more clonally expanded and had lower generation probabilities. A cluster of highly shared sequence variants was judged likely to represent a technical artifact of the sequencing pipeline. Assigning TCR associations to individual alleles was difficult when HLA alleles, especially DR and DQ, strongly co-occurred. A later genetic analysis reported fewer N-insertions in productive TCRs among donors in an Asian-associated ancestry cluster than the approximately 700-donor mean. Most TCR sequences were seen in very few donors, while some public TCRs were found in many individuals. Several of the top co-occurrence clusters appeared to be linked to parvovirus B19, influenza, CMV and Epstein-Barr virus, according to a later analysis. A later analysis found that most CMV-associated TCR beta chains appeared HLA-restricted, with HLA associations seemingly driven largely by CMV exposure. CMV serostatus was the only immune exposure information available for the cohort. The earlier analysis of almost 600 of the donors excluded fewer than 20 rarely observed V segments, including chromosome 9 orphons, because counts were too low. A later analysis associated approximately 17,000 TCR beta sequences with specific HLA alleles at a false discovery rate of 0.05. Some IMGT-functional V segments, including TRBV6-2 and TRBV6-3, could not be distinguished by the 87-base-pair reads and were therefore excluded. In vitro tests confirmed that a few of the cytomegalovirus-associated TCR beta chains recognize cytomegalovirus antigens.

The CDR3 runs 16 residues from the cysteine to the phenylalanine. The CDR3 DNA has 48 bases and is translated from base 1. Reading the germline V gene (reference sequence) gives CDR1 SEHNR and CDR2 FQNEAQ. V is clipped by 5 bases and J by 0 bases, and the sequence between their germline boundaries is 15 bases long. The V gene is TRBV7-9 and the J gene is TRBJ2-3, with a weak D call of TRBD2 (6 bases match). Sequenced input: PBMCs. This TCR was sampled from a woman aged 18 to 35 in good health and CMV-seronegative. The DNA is TGTGCCAGCAGCGAGGGGACTCCGAGGAGCACAGATACGCAGTATTTT. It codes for CASSEGTPRSTDTQYF.